Presented here are 31 T cell receptor beta chains from one specimen sequenced in a study of early T cells in non-severe SARS-CoV-2 infection. From the 5' RACE reads, TCRdb called clonotypes with MiXCR, one entry per CDR3 protein. The data show around 53,000 distinct CDR3 sequences, around 7.7% seen once. The sequencing sample was made of whole blood. The receptor source for this set is an adult who was a healthcare worker with PCR-confirmed SARS-CoV-2 infection or an uninfected control (not recorded which).

This clonotype has just a few counts. As DNA, the CDR3 is TGCGCCAGCAGAACTACGAACGGGGCAACTAATGAAAAACTGTTTTTT. Protein: CASRTTNGATNEKLFF. The J gene is TRBJ1-4, the V gene TRBV5-1, with D hard to call. The germline gives CDR1 SGHRS, CDR2 YFSETQ. CDR3 length equals 16 residues. V lost 5 bases to trimming and J lost 0 bases, with 14 bases between them.

As regards this clonotype: This clone may be a read error of a much larger clone one base away. The chain joins TRBV10-3 to TRBJ1-4, with TRBD1 as a possible D gene (5 bases). The CDR3 runs 13 residues. Germline assignment: CDR1 ENHRY and CDR2 SYGVKD. The CDR3 loop is CAIRQGYNDKLFF. In nucleotides, the CDR3 is TGTGCCATCAGGCAGGGATATAATGATAAACTGTTTTTT.

This clonotype occurred many times. The chain joins TRBV5-4 to TRBJ1-2; no definite D call. Germline assignment: CDR1 SGHNT and CDR2 YYREEE (reference sequence). The V and J ends lost 5 bases and 3 bases respectively, with 8 bases between them. CDR3 length: 12 residues. The CDR3 sequence is CASSDTYYGYTF. The CDR3 region has the DNA TGTGCCAGCAGTGACACATACTATGGCTACACCTTC.

V gene TRBV28 combines with J gene TRBJ1-6, with 10 bases matching TRBD1. The CDR3 spans 15 residues. Germline V lookup: CDR1 MDHEN, CDR2 SYDVKM. V lost 4 bases and J lost 8; bases outside the gene matches: 5. CDR3 DNA sequence: TGTGCCAGCAGTTCGCCCGGGACAGGGGATTCACCCCTCCACTTT. Protein: CASSSPGTGDSPLHF.

This clonotype was counted at least ten times. This chain links TRBV20-1 with TRBJ2-2; 14 nucleotides align to TRBD2. The germline V gene encodes CDR1 DFQATT and CDR2 SNEGSKA (reference sequence). This CDR3 spans 16 amino acids. J lost 6 bases, V lost 6 bases, and 9 bases had no gene match. DNA for the CDR3: TGCAGTGCCCCTCGGGGACTAGCGGGGGTCGCCGGGGAGCTGTTTTTT. Translated, it gives CSAPRGLAGVAGELFF.

The rearrangement uses TRBV19 and TRBJ2-7, with 7 bases identical to TRBD1. The CDR3 has 13 amino acids. CDR1 and CDR2 from the germline V gene are LNHDA and SQIVND (reference sequence). V lost 5 bases to trimming and J lost 5 bases; unmatched junction nucleotides: 6. CDR3 DNA sequence: TGTGCCAGTAGTTTGGGGACAGAGAACGAGCAGTACTTC. This encodes CASSLGTENEQYF.

This clonotype was detected ten times or more. The chain has TRBV12-3 or TRBV12-4 and TRBJ2-1; no definite D call. There are 13 residues in the CDR3. V was trimmed by 7 bases and J by 3 bases, leaving 10 bases between them. Written as DNA, the CDR3 is TGTGCCAGCACCTCAAATAGCTACAATGAGCAGTTCTTC. Residues: CASTSNSYNEQFF.

The table lists this clonotype with a few counts. The chain combines TRBV7-2 with TRBJ2-3; 10 nucleotides line up with TRBD2. Germline V gene data show CDR1 as SGHTA and CDR2 as FQGNSA. V gave up 0 bases and J gave up 6 bases; unmatched junction bases: 6. The CDR3 covers 16 residues. CDR3 amino acids: CASSLALTSGADTQYF. The CDR3 DNA reads TGTGCCAGCAGCTTAGCGCTTACTAGCGGGGCTGATACGCAGTATTTT.

The V call is TRBV4-3, the J call TRBJ1-3; no reliable D call. The CDR3 length is 15 residues. Looked up from germline, CDR1 is LGHNA and CDR2 is YSLEER. Trimming pared 0 bases from V and 2 bases from J, leaving 8 bases between. CDR3 protein: CASSQEVGTGNTIYF. The CDR3 DNA sequence: TGCGCCAGCAGCCAAGAGGTCGGCACTGGAAACACCATATATTTT.

This clonotype was counted many times. This CDR3 reads CASSNFYDNVGEQYF. CDR3 DNA: TGTGCCAGCAGCAACTTTTACGACAATGTAGGCGAGCAGTACTTC. V is TRBV11-2 and J is TRBJ2-7, with D unresolved. The CDR3 contains 15 residues. The ends were cut back, 5 bases at V and 6 bases at J, with 20 bases in the middle. Looked up from germline, CDR1 is SGHAT and CDR2 is FQNNGV.

The genes are TRBV11-3 and TRBJ1-2; D remains unclear. Trimming pared 7 bases from V and 0 bases from J, leaving 18 bases between. CDR3 length: 16 residues. Germline V gene sequence: CDR1 SGHNT, CDR2 YENEEA. The CDR3 reads CASTNPGPPPNYGYTF. The CDR3, as DNA: TGTGCCAGCACCAACCCCGGGCCCCCTCCTAACTATGGCTACACCTTC. Combining the CDR3 with reference TRBV11-3 and TRBJ1-2 gives the whole variable domain EAGVVQSPRYKIIEKKQPVAFWCNPISGHNTLYWYLQNLGQGPELLIRYENEEAVDDSQLPKDRFSAERLKGVDSTLKIQPAELGDSAVYLCASTNPGPPPNYGYTFGSGTRLTVV.

This clonotype was observed a handful of times. The J gene is TRBJ2-7, the V gene TRBV6-5, with D tentatively TRBD1 (5 bases). V lost 3 bases and J 2 bases, leaving 14 bases between the germline ends. Looked up from germline, CDR1 is MNHEY and CDR2 is SVGAGI. This CDR3 comprises 15 residues. The CDR3 reads CASSYAVGRTYEQYF. CDR3 nucleotides: TGTGCCAGCAGTTATGCGGTGGGGCGAACCTACGAGCAGTACTTC.

This clonotype was seen repeatedly, ten times or more. This chain links TRBV2 with TRBJ1-1; TRBD1 matches at 8 bases. There are 14 residues in the CDR3. J gave up 7 bases and V 6 bases, and 10 bases lay outside the gene matches. The germline V gene has CDR1 SNHLY and CDR2 FYNNEI. The CDR3 DNA reads as TGTGCCAGCAGCAAAGGACAGGGTCGGGTTGAAGCTTTCTTT. Translating gives CASSKGQGRVEAFF.

This clonotype was seen ten or more times. The chain uses TRBV27 and TRBJ2-3; a weak D match, TRBD2 (6 bases). The CDR3 length is 15 residues. The germline V gene encodes CDR1 MNHEY and CDR2 SMNVEV (reference sequence). The V end was cut by 6 bases, the J end by 0 bases, with 13 bases between. The CDR3, as DNA: TGTGCCAGCAGCGAACTAGCCACTAGCACAGATACGCAGTATTTT. It is translated as CASSELATSTDTQYF.

V usage is TRBV12-3 or TRBV12-4 and J usage is TRBJ2-7; D gene ambiguous. Trimming stripped 5 bases from V and 4 bases from J, with 9 bases between. The CDR3 extends over 12 amino acids. For the CDR3, the DNA is TGTGCCAGCAGTCCAGGAGAGTACGAGCAGTACTTC. This codes for CASSPGEYEQYF.

The rearrangement joins TRBV7-9 to TRBJ2-4; 10 nucleotides match TRBD1. V trimming: 5 bases; J trimming: 3 bases; junction bases outside the gene matches: 7. Per the germline V gene, CDR1 is SEHNR and CDR2 is FQNEAQ (reference sequence). The CDR3 has 16 amino acids. The CDR3 DNA is TGTGCCAGCAGCACGACAGGGGGCCTGGGCAAAAACATTCAGTACTTC. Translating gives CASSTTGGLGKNIQYF.

This clonotype was recorded at least ten times. V usage is TRBV4-2 and J usage is TRBJ1-1; TRBD1 aligns across 7 bases. Per the germline V gene, CDR1 is LGHNA and CDR2 is YNFKEQ. The CDR3 totals 13 residues. V dropped 4 bases and J dropped 7; count of bases not matched to a gene: 6. CDR3 residues: CASSPGTAIEAFF. CDR3 DNA sequence: TGTGCCAGCAGCCCCGGGACAGCGATTGAAGCTTTCTTT.

This clonotype was recorded at least ten times. This sequence joins TRBV7-9 and TRBJ1-5; the D gene is possibly TRBD1 (6 bases). Germline values: CDR1 SEHNR, CDR2 FQNEAQ (reference sequence). Trimming removed 4 bases at V and 0 bases at J, with 13 bases between. The CDR3 runs 16 residues. The CDR3 coding sequence is TGTGCCAGCAGCTCCTGGGGGCAGGGTAGCAATCAGCCCCAGCATTTT. This gives the protein CASSSWGQGSNQPQHF.

In this sample, this clonotype turned up many times. The V and J genes are TRBV29-1 and TRBJ1-2; D uncertain. Trimming removed 6 bases at V and 0 bases at J, with 14 bases between. The germline V gene encodes CDR1 SQVTM and CDR2 ANQGSEA. This CDR3 has 14 amino acids. The CDR3 spells CSVSFTVANYGYTF. DNA for the CDR3: TGCAGCGTCAGTTTCACAGTCGCTAACTATGGCTACACCTTC.

This clonotype occurred many times. The gene calls are TRBV7-2 and TRBJ1-4; a weak D match, TRBD1 (5 bases). V lost 2 bases and J lost 8, with 9 bases in between. This CDR3 contains 13 residues. The germline V gene encodes CDR1 SGHTA and CDR2 FQGNSA. The CDR3 DNA reads TGTGCCAGCAGCTTAAACCGGGACGAAAAACTGTTTTTT. This encodes CASSLNRDEKLFF.

In this sample, this clonotype turned up many times. The J gene is TRBJ1-2, the V gene TRBV18, with a weak D call TRBD1 (6 bases). The CDR3 spans 14 residues. CDR1 and CDR2 (germline): KGHSH, LQKENI. Trimming removed 3 bases from V and 4 bases from J, with 12 bases in between. The CDR3 here is CASSPAGVSYGYTF. The CDR3 DNA reads TGTGCCAGCTCACCTGCAGGGGTGAGCTATGGCTACACCTTC.

This clonotype occurred many times. The chain recombines TRBV7-8 with TRBJ1-2, with D perhaps TRBD1 (6 bases). Germline values: CDR1 SGHVS, CDR2 FQNEAQ. CDR3 length: 14 amino acids. V lost 2 bases and J lost 6, with 13 bases in between. CDR3 bases: TGTGCCAGCAGCTTATTGCCGGACAGTAATGGCTACACCTTC. It is translated as CASSLLPDSNGYTF.

The table lists this clonotype with a few counts. The chain recombines TRBV7-8 with TRBJ1-1, with D maybe TRBD1 (5 bases). The CDR3 runs 13 residues. V was trimmed by 0 bases and J by 7 bases, leaving 9 bases between them. Germline V gene sequence: CDR1 SGHVS, CDR2 FQNEAQ. This CDR3 reads CASSLAGGYEAFF. DNA of the CDR3: TGTGCCAGCAGCTTAGCCGGGGGGTATGAAGCTTTCTTT.

This clonotype was seen more than once but under ten times. The chain recombines TRBV6-2 or TRBV6-3 with TRBJ2-7; perhaps TRBD1 as D (6 bases). V dropped 5 bases and J dropped 5 bases, with 16 bases sitting between them. This CDR3 contains 14 residues. In germline, CDR1 is MNHEY, CDR2 SVGEGT. As DNA, the CDR3 is TGTGCCAGCAGTCTTTCAGGGGCGTTGAACGAGCAGTACTTC. Its translation: CASSLSGALNEQYF.

This clonotype was observed a few times. The chain carries TRBV28 and TRBJ1-5, with D possibly TRBD1 on 6 matching bases. Germline V lookup: CDR1 MDHEN, CDR2 SYDVKM. The CDR3 has 16 residues. V was cut by 7 bases and J by 0 bases, with 16 bases left in between. CDR3 protein: CASIPWGTSSNQPQHF. The CDR3, as DNA: TGTGCCAGCATCCCCTGGGGGACAAGTAGCAATCAGCCCCAGCATTTT.

This clonotype was found many times. The junction shows a germline mismatch at one end, possibly a read error. The V gene is TRBV3-1, the J gene TRBJ2-1; tentative D call: TRBD2 (6 bases). Per the germline V gene, CDR1 is LGHDT and CDR2 is YNNKEL (reference sequence). The CDR3 runs to 13 residues. The CDR3 nucleotides are TGTGCCAGCAACCAACTGGGGGGCAATGAGCAGTTCTTC. Its protein is CASNQLGGNEQFF.

This clonotype appeared a few times. The chain employs TRBV12-3 or TRBV12-4 and TRBJ2-2, with TRBD1 as a possible D gene (6 bases). CDR3 length: 15 amino acids. V was clipped by 2 bases and J by 4 bases, with 11 bases between them. CDR3 sequence (DNA): TGTGCCAGCAGTTTAAGAGGGGGTAGCACCGGGGAGCTGTTTTTT. It encodes CASSLRGGSTGELFF.

This clonotype came up a few times. The CDR3 is CASRGTFNTGELFF. CDR3 bases: TGTGCCAGCAGGGGGACTTTTAACACCGGGGAGCTGTTTTTT. The chain has TRBV11-2 and TRBJ2-2, with D possibly matching TRBD2 (6 bases). This CDR3 is built from 14 residues. Germline CDR1 is SGHAT and CDR2 is FQNNGV. V was clipped by 6 bases and J by 2 bases, with 10 bases between them.

At least ten counts were recorded for this clonotype. The gene calls are TRBV11-2 and TRBJ2-1, with D maybe TRBD2 (6 bases). V was trimmed by 3 bases and J by 5 bases, leaving 8 bases between them. Germline CDR1 SGHAT, CDR2 FQNNGV. CDR3 length equals 13 residues. CDR3 DNA: TGTGCCAGCAGCTTTTCGGGGGACAATGAGCAGTTCTTC. This sequence encodes CASSFSGDNEQFF.

This clonotype was recorded once. The chain links TRBV18 to TRBJ2-7; 10 positions agree with TRBD1. The CDR3 runs 15 residues. CDR1 is KGHSH and CDR2 is LQKENI in the germline V gene. The junction had 6 bases not matched to a gene; V was cut back by 4 bases and J by 3 bases. The CDR3 reads CASSRPGTGVYEQYF. CDR3 sequence (DNA): TGTGCCAGCTCACGCCCCGGGACAGGGGTCTACGAGCAGTACTTC.

Remarks on this clonotype: A much bigger clone sits one base away, suggesting this may be a read error. The V call is TRBV12-3 or TRBV12-4, the J call TRBJ1-5; tentative D call: TRBD1 (5 bases). The CDR3 consists of 17 residues. The germline V and J ends were trimmed by 3 bases and 3 bases, with 18 bases remaining between them. The DNA of the CDR3 is TGTGCCAGCAGTTTGGGGGGGATAGGGAGCTACAATCAGCCCCAGCATTTT. Translated: CASSLGGIGSYNQPQHF.